This T cell receptor (beta chain) is from a study of blood T cell repertoires in COVID-19. This clone has a handful of counts. Clones were read by immunoSEQ multiplex PCR, and TCRdb kept only the in-frame ones, dropping some. Among 290,000 or so clones, roughly 90% were seen once, and the ten largest hold roughly 4.3%. The TCR was taken from a woman between 18 and 29 years old with acute COVID-19. The specimen sequenced was PBMCs or T cells enriched from blood (not recorded which).

The CDR3 region is CASSQDVGLPYEQYF. The CDR3 DNA sequence: TGTGCCAGCAGCCAAGACGTGGGACTACCCTACGAGCAGTACTTC. This chain connects TRBV4-2 to TRBJ2-7, with 7 bases fitting TRBD2. The germline CDR1 and CDR2 sequences are LGHNA and YNFKEQ. The ends lost 0 bases at V and 2 bases at J; junction bases unmatched: 4. The CDR3 contains 15 residues.